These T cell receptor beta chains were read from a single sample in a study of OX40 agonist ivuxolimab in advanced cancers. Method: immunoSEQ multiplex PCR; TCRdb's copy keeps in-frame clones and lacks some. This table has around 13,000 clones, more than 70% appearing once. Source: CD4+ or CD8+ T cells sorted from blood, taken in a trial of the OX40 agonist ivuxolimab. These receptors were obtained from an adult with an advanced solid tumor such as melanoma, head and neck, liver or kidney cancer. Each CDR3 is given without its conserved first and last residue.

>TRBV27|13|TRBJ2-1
ASSPQTGIYNEQF
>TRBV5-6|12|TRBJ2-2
ASSFPGNTGELF
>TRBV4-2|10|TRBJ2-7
ASGDRGDEQY
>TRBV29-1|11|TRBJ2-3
SGAASVLDTQY
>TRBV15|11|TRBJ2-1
ATSRLFYNEQF
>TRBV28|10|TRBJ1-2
ASRYPQGANT
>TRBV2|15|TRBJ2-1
ASRVDRAGLGGNEQF
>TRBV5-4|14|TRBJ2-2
ASSLGLAGDTGELF
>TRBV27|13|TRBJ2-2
ASSSAGGPHGELF
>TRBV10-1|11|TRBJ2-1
ASSGVTNNEQF
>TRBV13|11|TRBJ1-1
ASSLVGTSEAF
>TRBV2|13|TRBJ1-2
ASSETQGFDYGYT
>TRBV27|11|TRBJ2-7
ASSLSESYEQY
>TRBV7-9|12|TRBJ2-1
ASSLGGVYNEQF
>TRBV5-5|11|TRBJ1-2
ASSLGQDYGYT
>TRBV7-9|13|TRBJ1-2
ASSFMDDRGYGYT
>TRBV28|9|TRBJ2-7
ASSPHFEQY
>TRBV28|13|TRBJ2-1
ASSLEREPYNEQF
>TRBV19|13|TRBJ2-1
ASSIVDSPVAEQF
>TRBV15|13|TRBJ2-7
ATSRGLAGAYEQY
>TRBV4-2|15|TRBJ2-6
ASSQEGRGPGANVLT
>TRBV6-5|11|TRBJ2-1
ASSYGAMNEQF
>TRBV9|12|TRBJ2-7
ASSVGAGGPEQY
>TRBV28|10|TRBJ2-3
ASRTNGDTQY
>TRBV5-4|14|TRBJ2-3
ASSLQGTDGTDTQY
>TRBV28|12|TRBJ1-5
ASISGGNNQPQH
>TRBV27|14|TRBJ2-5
ASSFDGGRAGETQY
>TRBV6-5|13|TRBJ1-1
ASSSTSHQGTEAF
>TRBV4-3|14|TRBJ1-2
ASSQVPGQGVYGYT
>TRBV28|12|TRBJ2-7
ASSLSGGAYEQY
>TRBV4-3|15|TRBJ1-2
ASSQDHRDSNNYGYT
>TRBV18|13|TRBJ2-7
ASSPDGQGVSEQY
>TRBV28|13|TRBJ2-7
ASSLTDRGAYEQY
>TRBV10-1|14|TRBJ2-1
ASSPGTGRSYNEQF
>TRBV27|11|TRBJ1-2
ASSATGSKGYT
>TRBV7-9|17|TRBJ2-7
ASSANPGTSGESSYEQY
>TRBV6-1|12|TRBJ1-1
ASNPTVLNTEAF
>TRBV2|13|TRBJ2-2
ASSPRGPNTGELF
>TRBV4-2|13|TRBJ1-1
ASSPQGTVNTEAF
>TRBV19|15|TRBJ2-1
ASSSSGTSGPYNEQF
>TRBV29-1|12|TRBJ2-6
SVDESSGANVLT
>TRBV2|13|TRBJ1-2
ASTVSLGFDYGYT
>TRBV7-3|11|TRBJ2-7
ASSYGSHYEQY
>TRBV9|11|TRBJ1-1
ASSSGLNTEAF
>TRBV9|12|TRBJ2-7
ASSVGRVPYEQY
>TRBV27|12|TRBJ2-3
ASSLGRVGDTQY
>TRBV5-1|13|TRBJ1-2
ASSLGFGTFYGYT
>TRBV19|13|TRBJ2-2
ASSIAGGGTGELF